This TCR beta chain was captured by sequencing in a study of identical twins. This clonotype was observed a handful of times. The antigen remains undetermined. A universal primer site arose from template switching, and cDNA bore unique molecular identifiers. Each CDR3 protein gets one entry after TCRdb re-called the 5' RACE reads with MiXCR. The table records nearly 650,000 distinct CDR3 sequences, under 8.5% of them present only once. Germline CDR1 LNHNV, CDR2 YYDKDF (reference sequence). Trimming took 0 bases from V and 0 from J, leaving 10 bases between them. The CDR3 has 16 residues. The study's findings and limits: Surplus twin overlap in beta out-of-frame sequences was less pronounced.

These data are also associated with another study on yellow fever vaccine responses in identical twins.

The TCR sequence derives from a woman aged 18-29 years in good health. Sequences were obtained from PBMCs. The chain employs TRBV15 and TRBJ2-3; TRBD2 might be the D (6 bases). CDR3 nucleotides: TGTGCCACCAGCAGAGAGCAGGCGGGGAGCACAGATACGCAGTATTTT. This sequence encodes CATSREQAGSTDTQYF.